This record covers a single T cell receptor beta chain. This clone was counted between two and nine times. The specificity of this receptor is unknown. No base quality information exists; no much larger clone differs at one position. These data come from a study of blood T cell repertoires in COVID-19 (dated by TCRdb to 2018 to 2021). A note on the overall study: Collaborator samples came from the United States, Italy and Spain and covered acute and convalescent phases of COVID-19. The material from the prospective study consisted of cDNA or gDNA derived from T cells, B-cell-depleted T cells, or PBMCs. Where available, HLA class I and class II types were obtained from metadata supplied by the sample provider rather than from assay-based typing. Sample metadata almost always included a de-identified subject ID, COVID-19 status, age in years and sex. The dataset comprised deeply sampled blood TCRbeta repertoires from subjects exposed to, actively infected with, or recovered from COVID-19. The samples were drawn from two sources: the first 160 participants of the ongoing ImmuneRACE study, and 950 to 1,500 subjects contributed by 6 global collaborators. The repertoires were released in a freely available public database meant as a resource for research on the immune response to SARS-CoV-2. The research as a whole found: How much clinical and demographic metadata was included differed by source and by participant, and the metadata was provided uncurated.

The collaborating institutions used their own protocols to collect whole blood in K2EDTA tubes. Collaborator samples were shipped for TCRbeta analysis as frozen whole blood, isolated PBMCs, or DNA extracted from either sample type. The immunoSEQ Assay, a bias-controlled multiplex PCR, was used to amplify TCRbeta CDR3 regions from genomic DNA. The authors' analysis ran thus. Within the assay, amplification of reference gene primers was used to estimate how many nucleated cells each sample contained. To quantify the absolute abundance of each unique TCRbeta CDR3 rearrangement, sequence reads were collapsed and filtered. For each sample, productive Simpson clonality was calculated by taking the square root of Simpson's diversity index across productive rearrangements. The immuneACCESS repertoire file appears here via TCRdb, limited to in-frame rearrangements. These files lack a portion of the clones; in checked studies, under half of the deficit traces to unresolved V genes, and the cause of the others is not known. V and J calls and clone size are copied from that table; D and trimming were computed from the DNA. For this sample there are some 110,000 clones; around four fifths appear just once. The ten largest clones add up to under 30% of the sample.

The germline V gene supplies CDR1 MDHEN and CDR2 SYDVKM. The CDR3 measures 12 amino acids from cysteine to phenylalanine. Only the CDR3 DNA is retained, 36 bases long and in frame from the first base. Between the V and J ends, shortened by 5 bases and 6 bases respectively, the junction contains 8 bases. The source of this sequence is a man between 60 and 75 years old with acute or convalescent COVID-19. Sequenced input: peripheral blood. This receptor chain uses TRBV28 and TRBJ1-5; a confident D gene designation cannot be given. The nucleotides read TGTGCCAGCAGTCCCCTTATTCAGCCCCAGCATTTT. This yields the protein CASSPLIQPQHF.